Sequencing of this T cell receptor beta chain was carried out in a study of cytomegalovirus exposure and HLA in healthy donors. This CDR3 spans 12 amino acids. Germline CDR1 reads LNHDA; CDR2 reads SQIVND (reference sequence). V gave up 4 bases and J gave up 6 bases, with 10 bases separating them. Regarding this clone: Its antigen remains unknown.

Each donor was nominally healthy when sampled (though unrecorded immune exposures were likely). Points from the study as a whole: For most TCR sequences rarity was the rule, although some public TCRs occurred in many donors.

With 60 Vbeta and 13 Jbeta primers, the PCR was carried out. The repertoire was sequenced with immunoSEQ multiplex PCR; TCRdb's copy has only in-frame clones and lacks some. The sample has about 130,000 clones, around 73% seen once. The rearrangement uses TRBV19 and TRBJ2-7; D possibly corresponds to TRBD2 (6 bases). Sequencing used PBMCs. The source is a man in his thirties or forties in good health and CMV-seropositive. CDR3 amino acids: CASSNQGGEQYF. The CDR3 DNA follows: TGTGCCAGTAGTAATCAGGGAGGCGAGCAGTACTTC.